This TCR beta chain was profiled in a study of long-term antiretroviral therapy in people with HIV. The samples, holding roughly 0.9-11 million cryopreserved PBMC, were thawed before DNA extraction was carried out. This CDR3 comprises 16 residues. With 5 bases removed from V and 3 bases from J, the gap between germline ends came to 18 bases. CDR1 MNHEY and CDR2 SMNVEV come from the germline V gene (reference sequence). An immunoSEQ assay, version v3.0, was performed at survey level. Clones were read by immunoSEQ multiplex PCR, and TCRdb kept only the in-frame ones, dropping some. The table shows about 12,000 clones, with 82% occurring only once.

This sample comprised unsorted PBMCs, obtained just over 8 years after starting antiretroviral therapy. The TCR sequence derives from a man in his fifties with HIV. The chain links TRBV27 to TRBJ2-3, with TRBD2 as a possible D gene (7 bases). The CDR3, as DNA: TGTGCCAGCAGTCTCCTTGGGGGGGCGCGGACAGATACGCAGTATTTT. Its translation is CASSLLGGARTDTQYF.